The source of this T cell receptor (beta chain) is a study of identical twins (dated by TCRdb to 2015 to 2016). Study-level background: The study deep-sequenced TCR alpha and beta repertoires from monozygotic twins, unrelated adults of various ages and cord blood to test whether fetal clonotypes persist. Replicate twin experiments were performed at different times using different library preparation protocols to rule out contamination. Study-wide conclusions, independent of this receptor: The excess sharing between twins in beta out-of-frame sequences was weaker because fewer shared sequences reduced the signal-to-noise ratio. Because the same donors could not be followed over many years, the conclusions relied on cross-sectional statistical analysis. In monozygotic twins, out-of-frame TCR alpha sharing was systematically underestimated by recombination models, although the models agreed with sharing between unrelated individuals. Compared with coincidental sharing between unrelated individuals, out-of-frame TCR alpha sequences shared between twins showed an excess of sequences with low generation probability. Invariant T cells such as MAIT and iNKT could partly confound zero-insertion analyses, though diverse VJ usage argued against this for most clonotypes. Fewer insertions were carried by abundant cord blood beta clonotypes; a weaker similar trend was observed in young adult naive repertoires, while no such trend was observed in memory repertoires.

As for this clonotype: Its antigen has not been determined. Per-base qualities were not stored, and no clone one base away is much larger.

Every donor in the study was a healthy Caucasian. The twin cohort comprised three pairs of female monozygotic twins, all aged roughly 18 to 29 years. Peripheral blood mononuclear cells were the source from which RNA for the TCR libraries was isolated. To prepare the library, 5' RACE was applied. The listed sequencing device is Illumina HiSeq 2000. Template switching introduced a universal primer binding site; the final cDNA contained a unique molecular identifier, enabling accurate counting of TCR cDNA molecules. Specific primers in the conserved constant-segment region were used to synthesize first-strand cDNA for TCR alpha and beta chains. To control for contamination, each cDNA library was double barcoded with a SMART-Mk sample barcode plus Illumina barcodes. Two successive PCR steps introduced TruSeq adapter sequences along with Illumina sample barcodes. TCR alpha and beta cDNA libraries were sequenced on the Illumina HiSeq platform with custom primers. The original pipeline was this. MiGEC processed the raw reads to extract unique molecular identifiers, while MiXCR was used to determine the CDR3 positions. Recombination models were inferred per individual with the repgenHMM and IGoR tools using an EM algorithm. The tcR package in R was used for shared clonotype analysis, with sharing normalized by the product of cloneset sizes. To study raw recombination free of thymic and clonal selection effects, out-of-frame nonproductive sequences were analyzed. TCRdb took the public reads, trimmed them with fastp at Q25, ran MiXCR for clone calling and kept in-frame beta chains. Each entry is one CDR3 protein sequence, shown with its most common DNA and genes. TCRdb's processing, not the authors' own work, is the source of the V and J calls. In this sample the table shows some 760,000 distinct CDR3 sequences, roughly 18% of which occur a single time. Under 15% of the sample is taken by the ten largest.

V is pruned by 10 bases and J by 7 bases, leaving 12 bases of the junction without a gene match. Including cysteine and phenylalanine, the CDR3 has 14 amino acids. Only CDR3 DNA is held: 42 bases, read in frame from base 1. CDR1 and CDR2 are read off the germline V gene as MNHNS and SASEGT. Another study also made use of these data, one on T cells expressing NK-cell markers. The other study reports the following: Three sorted T-cell subsets (CD3+CD56+NKG2C+, CD3+CD56+NKG2C- and CD3+CD56-NKG2C+) from under ten donors had their TCR beta-chain repertoires profiled. Among the eight sequenced donors, seven were HCMV-seropositive and one was HCMV-seronegative. To restrict sorting to alphabetaTCR-expressing T cells, an anti-gammadeltaTCR antibody was added in several experiments. For 6 or 7 donors, the dominant CD3+CD56+NKG2C+ clonotypes were among the top 10 CD8+ clonotypes and accounted for 1.0-7.0% of CD8+ T cells. Those dominant clonotypes were again the most abundant among CD3+CD56-NKG2C+ cells in several donors, at roughly 25-65%. Whether the expanded NKG2C-expressing T cell clones were specific for HCMV antigens remained unclear. The study sequenced eight donors, all healthy volunteers chosen at random: three men and five women. A commercial ELISA kit detecting HCMV-specific IgG in serum was used to determine HCMV serostatus. For about six donors, bulk peripheral blood T-cell repertoires were also sequenced from unsorted PBMC. MIGEC was used to demultiplex reads and group the reads by UMI, and MiTCR was used to assemble and quantify clonotypes. Only TCR cDNA sequences supported by at least two reads were kept to exclude erroneous sequences. The tcR package was used for downstream repertoire analysis, and clonotypes were matched between fractions using CDR3 nucleotide sequence together with V segment. Antigen specificity was annotated against VDJdb with VDJmatch, allowing one amino acid substitution in CDR3.

The receptor was derived from a woman younger than 35 in good health. The sequenced material came from PBMCs. Recombination joined TRBV6-1 with TRBJ2-1, with 8 bases in between that match TRBD2. The bases read TGTGCCACTAACCCGGGACTAGTGGCTAATGAGCAGTTCTTC. It translates to CATNPGLVANEQFF.